The 12 T cell receptor beta chains given below trace back to one sample, sequenced in a study of cytomegalovirus exposure and HLA in healthy donors. 60 Vbeta and 13 Jbeta primers were used in PCR. Using immunoSEQ multiplex PCR, the repertoire was profiled, and TCRdb retains in-frame clones only, with some absent. Among about 160,000 clones listed, about 85% were seen once. The sequencing input was PBMCs. These receptor sequences come from a man in his late teens or twenties in good health and CMV-seropositive.

This clone was observed a few times. This chain connects TRBV9 to TRBJ1-2; D is ambiguous. The germline V gene has CDR1 SGDLS and CDR2 YYNGEE. V was trimmed by 0 bases and J by 7 bases, leaving 7 bases between them. This CDR3 is 12 amino acids long. This CDR3 is CASSVGGSGYTF. CDR3 bases: TGTGCCAGCAGCGTAGGAGGAAGTGGCTACACCTTC.

This chain connects TRBV29-1 to TRBJ1-1; the D gene is possibly TRBD1 (6 bases). V lost 5 bases to trimming and J lost 1 base, with 14 bases between them. This CDR3 region has 14 residues. Germline values: CDR1 SQVTM, CDR2 ANQGSEA. For the CDR3, the DNA is TGCAGCGTTCGACCCGGGACAACGAACACTGAAGCTTTCTTT. Residues: CSVRPGTTNTEAFF.

The V gene is TRBV5-6, the J gene TRBJ2-7, with 8 bases identical to TRBD1. Germline CDR1 SGHDT, CDR2 YYEEEE. J gave up 2 bases and V 2 bases, and 3 bases lay outside the gene matches. This CDR3 is 14 amino acids long. CDR3 nucleotides: TGTGCCAGCAGCTTCGGGACAGGAGCCTACGAGCAGTACTTC. Its protein is CASSFGTGAYEQYF.

The genes are TRBV7-3 and TRBJ1-1; TRBD1 matches 7 bases. CDR1 and CDR2 from the germline V gene are SGHTA and FQGTGA. This CDR3 has 14 residues. V gave up 0 bases and J gave up 5 bases; unmatched junction bases: 3. CDR3 sequence (DNA): TGTGCCAGCAGCTTAACAGGGGGCCGGACTGAAGCTTTCTTT. Protein: CASSLTGGRTEAFF.

Only a few counts were recorded for this clone. J is TRBJ2-7 and V is TRBV7-7; 7 nucleotides align to TRBD1. The CDR3 length is 14 residues. The germline V gene has CDR1 SSHAT and CDR2 FNYEAQ (reference sequence). The J segment lost 9 bases and the V segment lost 1 base, leaving 9 bases of the junction unmatched. The CDR3 sequence: CASSLEQGLAGQYF. The CDR3, as DNA: TGTGCCAGCAGCTTAGAACAGGGGCTTGCCGGGCAGTACTTC.

Comments on this clone: The junction and the germline gene differ at one end; a read error may be behind it. The genes are TRBV2 and TRBJ1-5, with TRBD1 matching over 7 bases. The CDR3 sequence is 15 residues long. Germline assignment: CDR1 SNHLY and CDR2 FYNNEI. CDR3 sequence reads: CASSAQGIGNQPQHF. The CDR3 DNA follows: TGTGCCAGCAGTGCACAGGGGATCGGCAACCAGCCCCAGCATTTT.

This chain links TRBV6-5 with TRBJ2-3, with D unclear. CDR1 and CDR2 (germline): MNHEY, SVGAGI. With 5 bases removed from V and 5 bases from J, the gap between germline ends came to 17 bases. The length of the CDR3 is 15 residues. The CDR3 sequence is CASSGRLGIGDTQYF. DNA of the CDR3: TGTGCCAGCAGTGGCAGACTCGGTATCGGAGATACGCAGTATTTT.

This clone showed up just once. This sequence joins TRBV6-6 and TRBJ1-2; D is perhaps TRBD1 (5 bases). Between the trimmed V and J ends, which lost 8 bases and 4 bases, there was a span of 14 bases. Germline V gene sequence: CDR1 MNHNY, CDR2 SVGAGI (reference sequence). The CDR3 runs to 13 residues. CDR3 amino acids: CASRFWQGYGYTF. Here the CDR3 DNA reads TGTGCCAGCCGGTTTTGGCAGGGCTATGGCTACACCTTC.

This clone was seen only once. The junction and the germline gene differ at one end; a read error may be behind it. This chain uses TRBV28 with TRBJ1-5, with D unclear. The CDR3 covers 14 residues. CDR1 and CDR2 from the germline V gene are MDHEN and SYDVKM. In nucleotides, the CDR3 is TGTGCCAGGAGTTTTCGGAGTTCCAATCAGCCCCAGCATTTT. The encoded protein is CARSFRSSNQPQHF.

This clone was detected only a few times. The chain has TRBV18 and TRBJ2-3; 11 bases agree with TRBD2. The J segment lost 2 bases and the V segment lost 6 bases, leaving 4 bases of the junction unmatched. CDR3 length: 15 residues. Germline CDR1 KGHSH, CDR2 LQKENI. The CDR3: CASSRLAGTTDTQYF. CDR3 DNA: TGTGCCAGCTCCAGACTAGCGGGGACCACAGATACGCAGTATTTT. The full variable domain, rest sourced from reference TRBV18 and TRBJ2-3, is NAGVMQNPRHLVRRRGQEARLRCSPMKGHSHVYWYRQLPEEGLKFMVYLQKENIIDESGMPKERFSAEFPKEGPSILRIQQVVRGDSAAYFCASSRLAGTTDTQYFGPGTRLTVL.

The chain carries TRBV5-1 and TRBJ2-3, with TRBD1 matching 9 bases. Losses at the gene ends were 0 bases for V and 4 bases for J; bases not matched to a gene: 6. The CDR3 sequence is 16 residues long. The V gene's germline CDR1 is SGHRS and CDR2 YFSETQ. The CDR3 DNA is TGCGCCAGCAGCTTGGCCACAGGGGGCAACGCAGATACGCAGTATTTT. Translating gives CASSLATGGNADTQYF.

This clone came up once. The chain couples TRBV5-1 to TRBJ2-7; 8 nucleotides line up with TRBD1. The CDR3 is 16 residues long. Germline-derived CDR1 and CDR2 are SGHRS and YFSETQ. V trimming: 1 base; J trimming: 3 bases; junction bases outside the gene matches: 9. CDR3 sequence reads: CASSLYRTGSGYEQYF. The CDR3 DNA is TGCGCCAGCAGCTTGTACAGGACAGGGTCAGGCTACGAGCAGTACTTC.